This T cell receptor (beta chain) was sequenced for a study of T cells in Graves' hyperthyroidism and ophthalmopathy. From RNA transcripts, TCR beta CDR3 regions were amplified. The study used the HTBI primer set for a first-round RT-PCR of the TCR CDR3. TCRdb called the multiplex PCR reads again in MiXCR, with one record for every CDR3 protein. The sample shows about 640,000 distinct CDR3 sequences, around 20% of them seen only once. In regard to this clonotype: The junction and the germline gene differ at one end; a read error may be behind it.

The CDR3 length is 15 residues. Germline assignment: CDR1 MNHNS and CDR2 SASEGT. The rearrangement joins TRBV6-1 to TRBJ2-1; a possible D gene is TRBD1 (5 bases). Source material: blood. The origin of this receptor is a man in his thirties or forties with Graves' ophthalmopathy. CDR3 in amino acids: CAISEVTGVYNEQFF. CDR3 DNA: TGTGCCATCAGTGAGGTAACAGGCGTCTACAATGAGCAGTTCTTC.